The rows below give T cell receptor beta chains drawn from one sample of a study of shared clonotypes between healthy human individuals. Using immunoSEQ multiplex PCR, the repertoire was profiled, and TCRdb retains in-frame clones only, with some absent. Of hundreds of thousands of clones listed, around 73% are singletons. The specimen was memory CD4+ T cells sorted from blood. The receptors here all came from a woman aged 25 to 39 in good health. Each CDR3 is given with its conserved first and last residue. Each record gives: V gene, D gene, clone size, J gene, CDR3 protein, CDR3 DNA. D genes are given only for firm matches. The size field is filled for only some rows; it gives once, few, many or a size class.

TRBV11-2	TRBD2	few	TRBJ2-1	CASSHREQVAGGPANEQFF	TGTGCCAGCAGCCACCGTGAACAAGTAGCGGGAGGGCCTGCGAATGAGCAGTTCTTC
TRBV5-1	.	.	TRBJ2-1	CASSPGSHLGDYNEQFF	TGCGCCAGCAGTCCCGGTTCCCATCTGGGCGATTACAATGAGCAGTTCTTC
TRBV13	TRBD1	.	TRBJ2-7	CASSQGRGTGFDEQYF	TGTGCCAGCAGCCAGGGTCGAGGGACAGGGTTTGACGAGCAGTACTTC
TRBV2	.	.	TRBJ1-5	CASSELDGPGQPQHF	TGTGCCAGCAGTGAACTGGATGGGCCAGGGCAGCCCCAGCATTTT
TRBV4-1	.	.	TRBJ2-4	CASSQDSQRQNIQYF	TGCGCCAGCAGCCAAGATAGCCAGCGGCAAAACATTCAGTACTTC
TRBV5-4	.	.	TRBJ1-1	CASTTSWGTEAFF	TGTGCCAGCACCACCTCTTGGGGCACTGAAGCTTTCTTT
TRBV4-1	.	.	TRBJ1-1	CASSQEIRAPEAFF	TGCGCCAGCAGCCAAGAGATCCGGGCTCCTGAAGCTTTCTTT
TRBV7-9	.	once	TRBJ1-4	CASRAQELLNEKLFF	TGTGCCAGCAGAGCCCAGGAGCTACTTAATGAAAAACTGTTTTTT
TRBV28	TRBD1	.	TRBJ1-1	CASRGTDTEAFF	TGTGCCAGCAGGGGGACAGACACTGAAGCTTTCTTT
TRBV7-9	.	once	TRBJ2-1	CASSNRETYNEQFF	TGTGCCAGCAGCAACAGGGAGACCTACAATGAGCAGTTCTTC
TRBV2	.	.	TRBJ1-1	CASSEWTVRDTEAFF	TGTGCCAGCAGTGAATGGACAGTCCGAGACACTGAAGCTTTCTTT
TRBV7-2	TRBD2	once	TRBJ2-2	CAKRLAGGSGELFF	TGTGCCAAAAGGCTAGCGGGAGGGTCCGGGGAGCTGTTTTTT
TRBV7-2	TRBD2	once	TRBJ2-2	CARWREGPGELFF	TGTGCCAGATGGCGGGAGGGCCCCGGGGAGCTGTTTTTT
TRBV6-6	.	.	TRBJ1-5	CASSRGGRGQPQHF	TGTGCCAGCAGCCGTGGTGGGCGAGGTCAGCCCCAGCATTTT
TRBV18	.	.	TRBJ2-7	CASSPYSGTGQYEQYF	TGTGCCAGCTCACCCTACTCCGGGACGGGTCAATACGAGCAGTACTTC
TRBV5-1	.	many	TRBJ2-6	CASSLAVRTLTAGANVLTF	TGCGCCAGCAGCTTGGCGGTTCGGACTCTGACTGCTGGGGCCAACGTCCTGACTTTC
TRBV4-2	TRBD2	.	TRBJ2-7	CASSQGGGLAGRSSYEQYF	TGTGCCAGCAGCCAAGGGGGGGGACTAGCGGGTCGAAGCTCCTACGAGCAGTACTTC
TRBV19	.	.	TRBJ1-3	CASRLARGQNTIYF	TGTGCCAGTAGGTTGGCTAGGGGCCAAAACACCATATATTTT
TRBV7-2	.	.	TRBJ1-5	CASSRGGPNQPQHF	TGTGCCAGCAGCCGGGGGGGGCCCAATCAGCCCCAGCATTTT
TRBV6-5	.	.	TRBJ2-6	CASWRSGANVLTF	TGTGCCAGCTGGAGGTCTGGGGCCAACGTCCTGACTTTC
TRBV11-2	TRBD2	.	TRBJ2-7	CASSPGTSSHEQYF	TGTGCCAGCAGCCCCGGGACTAGCTCCCACGAGCAGTACTTC
TRBV6-5	.	.	TRBJ1-1	CASSPPQGNTEAFF	TGTGCCAGCAGCCCTCCGCAGGGGAACACTGAAGCTTTCTTT
TRBV5-1	TRBD2	.	TRBJ2-1	CASSLTSDSLGEQFF	TGCGCCAGCAGCTTGACTAGCGACAGTCTCGGTGAGCAGTTCTTC
TRBV6-1	.	.	TRBJ2-2	CASSDLGRGPGELFF	TGTGCCAGCAGTGATCTAGGGAGGGGGCCCGGGGAGCTGTTTTTT
TRBV11-2	TRBD1	.	TRBJ1-1	CASSPHRGNTEAFF	TGTGCCAGCAGCCCACACAGGGGGAACACTGAAGCTTTCTTT
TRBV2	.	.	TRBJ1-1	CASSGELTEAFF	TGTGCCAGCAGTGGGGAGTTAACTGAAGCTTTCTTT
TRBV11-2	TRBD2	.	TRBJ2-7	CASSREGLDLISGYEQYF	TGTGCCAGCAGCCGAGAGGGACTAGACCTTATTTCAGGCTACGAGCAGTACTTC
TRBV18	.	.	TRBJ1-1	CASSPASQGVVGTEAFF	TGTGCCAGCTCACCGGCCTCGCAGGGTGTGGTTGGCACTGAAGCTTTCTTT
TRBV19	TRBD2	.	TRBJ2-1	CASSIGGRASSEQFF	TGTGCCAGTAGTATCGGCGGGAGGGCTAGCAGTGAGCAGTTCTTC
TRBV25-1	TRBD1	few	TRBJ2-7	CASSARDREPYEQYF	TGTGCCAGCAGTGCCCGGGACAGGGAGCCCTACGAGCAGTACTTC
TRBV19	TRBD2	few	TRBJ2-1	CASSTGLAEWEQFF	TGTGCCAGTAGTACCGGACTAGCGGAGTGGGAGCAGTTCTTC
TRBV29-1	.	.	TRBJ2-6	CSARGGSGANVLTF	TGCAGCGCCCGGGGCGGCTCTGGGGCCAACGTCCTGACTTTC
TRBV7-9	TRBD1	.	TRBJ1-5	CASSSDRDNQPQHF	TGTGCCAGCAGCTCAGACAGGGACAATCAGCCCCAGCATTTT
TRBV28	.	.	TRBJ1-2	CASSSPSGQGSYGYTF	TGTGCCAGCAGTTCCCCCTCCGGGCAGGGTTCCTATGGCTACACCTTC
TRBV7-9	.	.	TRBJ2-3	CASSLGAGVDTDTQYF	TGTGCCAGCAGCTTGGGTGCCGGAGTCGACACAGATACGCAGTATTTT
TRBV2	.	.	TRBJ2-6	CASTIGGISGANVLTF	TGTGCCAGCACGATTGGGGGGATCTCTGGGGCCAACGTCCTGACTTTC
TRBV6-1	.	.	TRBJ2-7	CASSVSGGYEQYF	TGTGCCAGCAGTGTTAGTGGAGGCTACGAGCAGTACTTC